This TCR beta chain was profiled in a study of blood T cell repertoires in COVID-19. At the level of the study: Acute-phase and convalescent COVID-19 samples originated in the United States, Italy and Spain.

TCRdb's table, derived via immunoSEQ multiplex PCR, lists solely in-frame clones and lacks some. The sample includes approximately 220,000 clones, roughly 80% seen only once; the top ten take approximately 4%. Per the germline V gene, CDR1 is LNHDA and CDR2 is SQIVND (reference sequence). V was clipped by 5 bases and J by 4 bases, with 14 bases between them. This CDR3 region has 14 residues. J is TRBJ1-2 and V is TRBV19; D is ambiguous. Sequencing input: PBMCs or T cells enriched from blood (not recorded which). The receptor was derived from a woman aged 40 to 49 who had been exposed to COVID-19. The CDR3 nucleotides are TGTGCCAGTAGTCTACAGTTATTGCCCTATGGCTACACCTTC. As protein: CASSLQLLPYGYTF.